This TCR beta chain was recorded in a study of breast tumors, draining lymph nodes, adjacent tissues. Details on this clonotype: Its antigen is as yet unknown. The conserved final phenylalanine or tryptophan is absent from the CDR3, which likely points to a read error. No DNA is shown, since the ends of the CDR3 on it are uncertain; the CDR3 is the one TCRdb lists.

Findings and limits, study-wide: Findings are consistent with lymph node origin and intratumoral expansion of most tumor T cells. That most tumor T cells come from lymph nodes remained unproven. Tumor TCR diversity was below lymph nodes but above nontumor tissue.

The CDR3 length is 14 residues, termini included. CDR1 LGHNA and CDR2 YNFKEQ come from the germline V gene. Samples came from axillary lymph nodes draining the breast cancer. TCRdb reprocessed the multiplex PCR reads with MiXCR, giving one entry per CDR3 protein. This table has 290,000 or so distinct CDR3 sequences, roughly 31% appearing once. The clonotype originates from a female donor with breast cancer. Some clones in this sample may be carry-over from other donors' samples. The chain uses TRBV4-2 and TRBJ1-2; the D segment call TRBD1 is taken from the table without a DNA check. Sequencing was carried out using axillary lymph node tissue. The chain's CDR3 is CASSEPGLGPRDTS.